This TCR beta chain is drawn from a study of CD8+ T cells in alopecia areata. Overall study: Twice a day, 5 to 10 mg of oral tofacitinib was administered to treated patients.

This CDR3 is 15 amino acids long. The germline gives CDR1 SEHNR, CDR2 FQNEAQ (reference sequence). The V segment lost 8 bases and the J segment 4 bases; nucleotides outside the gene matches: 12. Those with alopecia areata gave lesional scalp punch biopsies and peripheral blood. Reverse transcription of extracted RNA yielded cDNA, which provided the sequencing template. The protocol was immunoSEQ multiplex PCR, while the TCRdb copy is restricted to in-frame clones and leaves out a portion. The table records tens of thousands of clones, more than 40% of them present only once. The sequence came from a human donor with alopecia areata. This chain links TRBV7-9 with TRBJ2-3; 7 nucleotides match TRBD2. Sequencing used CD8+ T cells sorted from blood, obtained at week 0. The CDR3 sequence is CASREDHAGADTQYF. CDR3 nucleotide sequence: TGTGCCAGCCGGGAAGACCACGCGGGAGCAGATACGCAGTATTTT.